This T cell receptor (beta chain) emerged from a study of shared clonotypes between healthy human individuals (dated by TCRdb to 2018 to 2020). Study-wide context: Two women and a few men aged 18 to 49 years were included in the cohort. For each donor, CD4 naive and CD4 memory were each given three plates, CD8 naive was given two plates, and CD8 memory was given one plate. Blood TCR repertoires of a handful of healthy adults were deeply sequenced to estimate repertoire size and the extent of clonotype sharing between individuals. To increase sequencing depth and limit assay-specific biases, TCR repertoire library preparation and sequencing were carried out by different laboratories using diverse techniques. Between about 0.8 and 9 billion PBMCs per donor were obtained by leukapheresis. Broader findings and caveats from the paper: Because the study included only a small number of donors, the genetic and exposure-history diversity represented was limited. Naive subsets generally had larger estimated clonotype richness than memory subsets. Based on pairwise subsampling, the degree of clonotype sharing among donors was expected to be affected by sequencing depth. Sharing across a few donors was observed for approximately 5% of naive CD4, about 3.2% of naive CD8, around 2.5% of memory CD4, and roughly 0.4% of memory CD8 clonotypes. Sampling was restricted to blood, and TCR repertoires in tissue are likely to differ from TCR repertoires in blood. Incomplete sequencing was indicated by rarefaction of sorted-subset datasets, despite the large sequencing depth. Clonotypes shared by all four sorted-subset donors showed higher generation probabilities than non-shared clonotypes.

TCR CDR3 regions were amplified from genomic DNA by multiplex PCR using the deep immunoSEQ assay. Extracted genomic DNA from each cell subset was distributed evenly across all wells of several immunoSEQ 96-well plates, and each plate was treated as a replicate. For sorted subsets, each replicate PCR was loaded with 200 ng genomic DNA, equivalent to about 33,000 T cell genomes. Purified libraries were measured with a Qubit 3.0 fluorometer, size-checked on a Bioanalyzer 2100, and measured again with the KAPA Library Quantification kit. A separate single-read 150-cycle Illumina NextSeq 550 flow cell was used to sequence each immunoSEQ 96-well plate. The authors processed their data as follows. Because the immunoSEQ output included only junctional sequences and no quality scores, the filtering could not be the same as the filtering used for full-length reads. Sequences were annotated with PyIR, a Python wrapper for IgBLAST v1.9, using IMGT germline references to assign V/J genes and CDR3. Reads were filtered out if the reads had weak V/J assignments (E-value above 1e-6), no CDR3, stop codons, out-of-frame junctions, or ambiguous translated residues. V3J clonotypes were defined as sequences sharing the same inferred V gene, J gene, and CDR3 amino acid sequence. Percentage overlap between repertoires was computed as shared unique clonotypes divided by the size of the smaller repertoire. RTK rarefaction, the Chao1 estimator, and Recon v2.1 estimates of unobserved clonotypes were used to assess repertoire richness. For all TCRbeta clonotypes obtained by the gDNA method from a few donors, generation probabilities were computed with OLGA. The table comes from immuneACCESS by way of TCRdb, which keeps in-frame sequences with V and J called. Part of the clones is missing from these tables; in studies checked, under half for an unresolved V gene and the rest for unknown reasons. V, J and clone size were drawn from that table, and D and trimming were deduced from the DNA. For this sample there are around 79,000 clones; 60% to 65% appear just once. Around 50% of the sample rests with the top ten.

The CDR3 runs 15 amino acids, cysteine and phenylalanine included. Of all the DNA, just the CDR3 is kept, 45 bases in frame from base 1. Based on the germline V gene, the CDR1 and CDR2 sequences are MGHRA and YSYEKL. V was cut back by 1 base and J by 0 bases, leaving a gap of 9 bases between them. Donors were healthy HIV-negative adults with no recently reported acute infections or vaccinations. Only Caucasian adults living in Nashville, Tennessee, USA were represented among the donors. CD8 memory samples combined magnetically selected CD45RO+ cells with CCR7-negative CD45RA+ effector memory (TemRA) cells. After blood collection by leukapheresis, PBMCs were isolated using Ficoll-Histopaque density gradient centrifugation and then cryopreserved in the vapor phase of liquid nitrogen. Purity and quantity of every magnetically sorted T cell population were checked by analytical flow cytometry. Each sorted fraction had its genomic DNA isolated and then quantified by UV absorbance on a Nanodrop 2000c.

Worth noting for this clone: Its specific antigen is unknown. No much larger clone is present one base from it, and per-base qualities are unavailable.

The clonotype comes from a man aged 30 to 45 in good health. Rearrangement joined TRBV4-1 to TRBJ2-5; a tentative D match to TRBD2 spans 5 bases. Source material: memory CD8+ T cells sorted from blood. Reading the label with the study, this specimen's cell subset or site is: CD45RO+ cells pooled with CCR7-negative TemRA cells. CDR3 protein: CASSQVPGYQETQYF. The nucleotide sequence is TGCGCCAGCAGCCAAGTACCGGGATACCAAGAGACCCAGTACTTC.